The 21 T cell receptor beta chains in this list originate from one sample, sequenced in a study of OX40 agonist ivuxolimab in advanced cancers. The method was immunoSEQ multiplex PCR; TCRdb's version includes in-frame clones alone and lacks a portion of them. The sample yields fewer than 85,000 clones, around 92% seen once. This specimen was CD4+ or CD8+ T cells sorted from blood, taken in a trial of the OX40 agonist ivuxolimab. These receptors all stem from an adult with an advanced solid tumor such as melanoma, head and neck, liver or kidney cancer.

The J gene is TRBJ2-2, the V gene TRBV5-1; tentatively, D is TRBD1 (6 bases). From germline, CDR1 is SGHRS and CDR2 YFSETQ. Trimming took 4 bases from V and 0 from J, leaving 13 bases between them. The CDR3 extends over 16 amino acids. DNA for the CDR3: TGCGCCAGCAGCCCGCACAGGGACGCGAACACCGGGGAGCTGTTTTTT. The encoded protein is CASSPHRDANTGELFF.

The chain carries TRBV18 and TRBJ1-5; tentatively, D is TRBD1 (5 bases). The CDR3 is made up of 14 amino acids. V dropped 2 bases and J dropped 4 bases, with 9 bases sitting between them. Germline assignment: CDR1 KGHSH and CDR2 LQKENI. CDR3 sequence: CASSPEQGNQPQHF. The CDR3 nucleotides read TGTGCCAGCTCACCAGAGCAGGGTAATCAGCCCCAGCATTTT.

V is TRBV14 and J is TRBJ1-1; no firm D call. V was cut by 1 base and J by 4 bases, with 25 bases left in between. The CDR3 sequence is 19 residues long. Germline V gene data show CDR1 as SGHDN and CDR2 as FVKESK. The CDR3: CASSQVLSGSGSWGTEAFF. Here the CDR3 DNA reads TGTGCCAGCAGCCAAGTCTTATCGGGCTCTGGCAGCTGGGGCACTGAAGCTTTCTTT.

The V call is TRBV5-4, the J call TRBJ1-3; 12 positions agree with TRBD1. Germline-derived CDR1 and CDR2 are SGHNT and YYREEE (reference sequence). The CDR3 totals 16 residues. The trim removed 4 bases at V and 3 bases at J, leaving 5 bases unmatched. The CDR3 coding sequence is TGTGCCAGCAGCCACGGGACAGGGGGCGTTGGAAACACCATATATTTT. Protein product: CASSHGTGGVGNTIYF.

The chain couples TRBV7-2 to TRBJ2-1, with 7 bases that match TRBD2. The CDR3 is 15 amino acids. The trim removed 3 bases at V and 1 base at J, leaving 3 bases unmatched. Germline V gene sequence: CDR1 SGHTA, CDR2 FQGNSA. The CDR3 spells CASSLRRESYNEQFF. Written as DNA, the CDR3 is TGTGCCAGCAGCTTGCGGCGGGAGTCCTACAATGAGCAGTTCTTC.

The V and J genes are TRBV19 and TRBJ1-6; 7 nucleotides agree with TRBD1. There are 18 residues in the CDR3. Germline loops: CDR1 LNHDA, CDR2 SQIVND (reference sequence). V trimming: 5 bases; J trimming: 0 bases; junction bases outside the gene matches: 10. The CDR3 DNA reads TGTGCCAGTAGTTACGGACAGGCGAAAAGCTCCTATAATTCACCCCTCCACTTT. Translating it yields CASSYGQAKSSYNSPLHF.

The gene calls are TRBV11-2 and TRBJ2-5, with TRBD2 matching 8 bases. The V gene's germline CDR1 is SGHAT and CDR2 FQNNGV. The CDR3 extends over 11 amino acids. After removal of 5 bases from V and 10 bases from J, the junction contained 3 bases not matched to a gene. CDR3 residues: CASSPGGVQYF. The CDR3, as DNA: TGTGCCAGCAGCCCGGGGGGGGTCCAGTACTTC.

The rearrangement links TRBV5-1 to TRBJ2-1; 9 bases are shared with TRBD2. The CDR3 extends over 16 amino acids. V shed 3 bases, J shed 6 bases, and the junction held 10 bases outside the gene matches. Germline V CDR1 and CDR2: SGHRS, YFSETQ. Written as DNA, the CDR3 is TGCGCCAGCAGCTCCTCCACCGGGACTAGCCCCAATGAGCAGTTCTTC. Translation gives CASSSSTGTSPNEQFF.

This clone was detected once. The chain couples TRBV4-2 to TRBJ2-3; TRBD2 aligns across 9 bases. Germline lookup yields CDR1 LGHNA and CDR2 YNFKEQ. V lost 0 bases to trimming and J lost 4 bases; unmatched junction nucleotides: 8. This CDR3 region has 17 residues. The CDR3 nucleotides read TGTGCCAGCAGCCAAGATAGGGCGGGGGGGCTCTCAGATACGCAGTATTTT. This gives the protein CASSQDRAGGLSDTQYF.

The CDR3 sequence: CASSWGPASGYTF. As DNA, the CDR3 is TGCGCCAGCAGTTGGGGCCCGGCCTCTGGCTACACCTTC. V usage is TRBV5-1 and J usage is TRBJ1-2; TRBD1 is a possible D gene (5 bases). This CDR3 spans 13 amino acids. Germline-derived CDR1 and CDR2 are SGHRS and YFSETQ. V lost 5 bases to trimming and J lost 7 bases, with 15 bases between them.

The chain carries TRBV10-3 and TRBJ1-5, with D unresolved. The V gene lost 3 bases and the J gene lost 0 bases, with 3 bases spanning the gap. Per germline, CDR1 ENHRY and CDR2 SYGVKD. This CDR3 contains 13 residues. The CDR3 sequence is CAISDYSNQPQHF. As DNA, the CDR3 is TGTGCCATCAGTGACTATAGCAATCAGCCCCAGCATTTT.

The chain employs TRBV27 and TRBJ2-5; 8 bases fit TRBD1. The ends lost 5 bases at V and 4 bases at J; junction bases unmatched: 3. Germline V lookup: CDR1 MNHEY, CDR2 SMNVEV (reference sequence). The CDR3 consists of 13 residues. In DNA form, the CDR3 reads TGTGCCAGCAGTCTTCAGGGGGCAGAGACCCAGTACTTC. Protein product: CASSLQGAETQYF.

The gene calls are TRBV30 and TRBJ2-2, with D hard to call. Trimming removed 2 bases from V and 0 bases from J, with 13 bases in between. CDR1 is GTSNPN, CDR2 SVGIG, per germline (reference sequence). The length of the CDR3 is 16 residues. The DNA of the CDR3 is TGTGCCTGGAGTCCCCTAGACCAGACGAACACCGGGGAGCTGTTTTTT. This codes for CAWSPLDQTNTGELFF.

V gene TRBV19 combines with J gene TRBJ2-4; 7 bases match TRBD2. Trimming at V came to 10 bases and at J to 9 bases, leaving 18 bases not matched to a gene. The CDR3 has 15 residues. Germline V gene lookup returns CDR1 LNHDA and CDR2 SQIVND (reference sequence). The CDR3 region is CATTPGLAAVGIQYF. The CDR3 DNA reads TGTGCCACCACGCCTGGGCTAGCGGCCGTTGGCATTCAGTACTTC.

CDR3 nucleotides: TGTGCTAGTGTCCCTCCCGGGTACAGGGCGGATGAAAAACTGTTTTTT. Its protein product is CASVPPGYRADEKLFF. The chain has TRBV12-5 and TRBJ1-4, with D possibly matching TRBD1 (6 bases). V was shortened by 7 bases and J by 6 bases, with 21 bases between the two germline ends. Germline CDR1 is LGHNT and CDR2 is FRNRAP. This CDR3 comprises 16 residues.

The genes are TRBV19 and TRBJ2-5; D is possibly TRBD1 (5 bases). The germline gives CDR1 LNHDA, CDR2 SQIVND (reference sequence). The CDR3 is made up of 14 amino acids. Trimming shortened V by 3 bases and J by 2 bases, and 10 bases separated the two germline ends. The CDR3, as DNA: TGTGCCAGTAGTATCTTCGACAGACAAGAGACCCAGTACTTC. Its translation: CASSIFDRQETQYF.

The chain links TRBV10-1 to TRBJ2-1; D might be TRBD2 (5 bases). The V end lost 0 bases, the J end lost 8 bases, and 17 bases lay between the germline ends. The CDR3 contains 16 residues. Germline V lookup: CDR1 WNHNN, CDR2 SYGVQD (reference sequence). The CDR3 reads CASSESAKPVSDEQFF. As DNA, the CDR3 is TGCGCCAGCAGTGAGTCGGCTAAGCCGGTTAGCGATGAGCAGTTCTTC.

The chain combines TRBV18 with TRBJ2-5, with a tentative D call TRBD1 (6 bases). The CDR3 has 13 residues. The V and J ends lost 5 bases and 11 bases respectively, with 18 bases between them. CDR1 and CDR2 from the germline V gene are KGHSH and LQKENI. Written as DNA, the CDR3 is TGTGCCAGCTCAAGGGACACTCGGGGTGAGCAGTACTTC. This sequence encodes CASSRDTRGEQYF. Full variable domain (missing parts from reference TRBV18 and TRBJ2-5): NAGVMQNPRHLVRRRGQEARLRCSPMKGHSHVYWYRQLPEEGLKFMVYLQKENIIDESGMPKERFSAEFPKEGPSILRIQQVVRGDSAAYFCASSRDTRGEQYFGPGTRLLVL.

This chain uses TRBV25-1 with TRBJ2-7, with 7 bases fitting TRBD1. This CDR3 comprises 15 residues. The germline gives CDR1 MGHDK, CDR2 SYGVNS. The V segment lost 6 bases and the J segment 2 bases; nucleotides outside the gene matches: 10. The CDR3 bases are TGTGCCAGCAGCCCGGGACAGTCGATCCCCTACGAGCAGTACTTC. It specifies CASSPGQSIPYEQYF.

This chain connects TRBV7-2 to TRBJ1-5; D might be TRBD1 (6 bases). The V end was cut by 5 bases, the J end by 4 bases, with 15 bases between. CDR3 length: 15 residues. Per germline, CDR1 SGHTA and CDR2 FQGNSA. The CDR3: CASSLQTGLNQPQHF. As DNA, the CDR3 is TGTGCCAGCAGCCTCCAAACAGGGCTTAATCAGCCCCAGCATTTT.

V usage is TRBV13 and J usage is TRBJ1-1; D perhaps matches TRBD1 (5 bases). The CDR3 sequence is 17 residues long. V was cut by 2 bases and J by 0 bases, with 16 bases left in between. CDR1 is PRHDT, CDR2 FYEKMQ, per germline (reference sequence). CDR3: CASSLLRQGIMNTEAFF. CDR3 bases: TGTGCCAGCAGCTTACTCCGGCAGGGCATCATGAACACTGAAGCTTTCTTT.